The T cell receptor (beta chain) described here comes from a study of OX40 agonist ivuxolimab in advanced cancers. Study-wide background: Partial responses occurred in Three dose-escalation patients, one with hepatocellular carcinoma and two with cutaneous melanoma. Findings and caveats of the study: Part of the nonresponder group also had normalized T-cell clonal expansion that was low. In CD8+ T cells, expanded clones were on average more numerous than in CD4+.

The ends lost 1 base at V and 5 bases at J; junction bases unmatched: 7. Germline-derived CDR1 and CDR2 are SEHNR and FQNEAQ (reference sequence). The CDR3 is 15 amino acids. Sequencing was performed with immunoSEQ multiplex PCR; in TCRdb, only in-frame clones are kept and a portion is missing. The table lists about 68,000 clones, over 80% of them singletons. Turning to this clone: The target antigen is unknown.

This receptor was taken from an adult with an advanced solid tumor such as melanoma, head and neck, liver or kidney cancer. Specimen: CD4+ or CD8+ T cells sorted from blood, collected in a trial of the OX40 agonist ivuxolimab. The V and J genes are TRBV7-9 and TRBJ1-1; 7 bases are a match to TRBD1. The CDR3 DNA reads as TGTGCCAGCAGCTTAGGGTCAGGGGGGAAGACTGAAGCTTTCTTT. It codes for CASSLGSGGKTEAFF.